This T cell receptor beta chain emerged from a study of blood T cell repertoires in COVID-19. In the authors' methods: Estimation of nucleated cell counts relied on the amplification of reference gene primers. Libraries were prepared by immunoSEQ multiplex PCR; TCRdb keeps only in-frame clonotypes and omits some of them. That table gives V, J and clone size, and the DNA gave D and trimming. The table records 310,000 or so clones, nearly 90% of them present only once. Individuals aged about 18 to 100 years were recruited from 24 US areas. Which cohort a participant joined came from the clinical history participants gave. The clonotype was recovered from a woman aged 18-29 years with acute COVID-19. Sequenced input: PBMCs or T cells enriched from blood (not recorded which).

The CDR3 is CASSAGLAGDGDTQYF. The CDR3 DNA reads as TGTGCCAGCAGTGCGGGACTAGCGGGAGACGGAGATACGCAGTATTTT. V usage is TRBV9 and J usage is TRBJ2-3; 14 bases map to TRBD2. The germline V gene has CDR1 SGDLS and CDR2 YYNGEE. The CDR3 has 16 amino acids. V shed 5 bases and J 5 bases; nucleotides not matched to a gene: 7.